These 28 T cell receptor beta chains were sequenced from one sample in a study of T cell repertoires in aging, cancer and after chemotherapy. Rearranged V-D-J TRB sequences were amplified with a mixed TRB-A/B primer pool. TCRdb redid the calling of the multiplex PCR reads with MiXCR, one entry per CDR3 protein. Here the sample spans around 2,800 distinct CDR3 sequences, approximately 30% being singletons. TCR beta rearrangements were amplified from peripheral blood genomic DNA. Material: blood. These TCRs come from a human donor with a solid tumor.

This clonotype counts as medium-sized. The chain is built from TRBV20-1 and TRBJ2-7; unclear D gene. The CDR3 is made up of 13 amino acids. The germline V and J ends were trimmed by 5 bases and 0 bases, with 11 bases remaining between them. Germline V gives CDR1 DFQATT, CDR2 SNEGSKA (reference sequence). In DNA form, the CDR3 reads TGCAGTGCTCCTTCCTGGAGCTCCTACGAGCAGTACTTC. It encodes CSAPSWSSYEQYF.

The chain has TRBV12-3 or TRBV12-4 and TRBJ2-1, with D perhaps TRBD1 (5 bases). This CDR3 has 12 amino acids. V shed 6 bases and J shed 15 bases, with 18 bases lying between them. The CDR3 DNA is TGTGCCAGCAGGACAGATCTATATTCACCGTTCTTC. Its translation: CASRTDLYSPFF.

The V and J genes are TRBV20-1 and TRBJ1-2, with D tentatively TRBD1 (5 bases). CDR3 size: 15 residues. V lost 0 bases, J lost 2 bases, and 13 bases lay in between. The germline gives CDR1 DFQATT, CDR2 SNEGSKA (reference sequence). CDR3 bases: TGCAGTGCTAGAGACATACGGGGCGTAAACTATGGCTACACCTTC. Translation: CSARDIRGVNYGYTF.

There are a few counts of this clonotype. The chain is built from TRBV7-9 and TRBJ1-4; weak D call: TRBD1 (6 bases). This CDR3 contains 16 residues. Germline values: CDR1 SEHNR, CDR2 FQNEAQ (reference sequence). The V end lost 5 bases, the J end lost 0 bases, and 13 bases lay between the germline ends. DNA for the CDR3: TGTGCCAGCAGCCCCGGGGAGGGGGCAACTAATGAAAAACTGTTTTTT. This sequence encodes CASSPGEGATNEKLFF. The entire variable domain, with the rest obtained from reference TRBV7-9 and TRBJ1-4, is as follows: DTGVSQNPRHKITKRGQNVTFRCDPISEHNRLYWYRQTLGQGPEFLTYFQNEAQLEKSRLLSDRFSAERPKGSFSTLEIQRTEQGDSAMYLCASSPGEGATNEKLFFGSGTQLSVL.

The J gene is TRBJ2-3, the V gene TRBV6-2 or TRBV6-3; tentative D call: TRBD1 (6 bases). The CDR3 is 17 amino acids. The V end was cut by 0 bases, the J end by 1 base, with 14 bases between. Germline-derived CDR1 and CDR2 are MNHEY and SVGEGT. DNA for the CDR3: TGTGCCAGCAGTTACTCCCCGGACAGTTGGGGCACAGATACGCAGTATTTT. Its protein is CASSYSPDSWGTDTQYF.

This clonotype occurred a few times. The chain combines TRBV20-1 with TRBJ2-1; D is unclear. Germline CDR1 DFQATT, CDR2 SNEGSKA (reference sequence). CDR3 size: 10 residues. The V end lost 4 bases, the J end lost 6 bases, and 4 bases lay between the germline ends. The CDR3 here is CSAKSNEQFF. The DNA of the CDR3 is TGCAGTGCTAAGAGCAATGAGCAGTTCTTC.

The CDR3 nucleotides are TGTGCCAGCAGCTTAGGTCAGGGAGTCGGCGGCTACACCTTC. This gives the protein CASSLGQGVGGYTF. The genes are TRBV7-2 and TRBJ1-2; maybe TRBD1 (5 bases). The CDR3 is 14 residues long. Trimming removed 1 base from V and 8 bases from J, with 14 bases in between. CDR1 is SGHTA, CDR2 FQGNSA, per germline.

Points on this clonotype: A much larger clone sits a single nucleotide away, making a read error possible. CDR3 sequence reads: CASSIETGASRANVLTF. The CDR3 DNA follows: TGTGCCAGTAGTATAGAGACAGGGGCCTCTCGGGCCAACGTCCTGACTTTC. The chain is built from TRBV19 and TRBJ2-6; 8 bases match TRBD1. The germline CDR1 and CDR2 sequences are LNHDA and SQIVND (reference sequence). The CDR3 sequence is 17 residues long.

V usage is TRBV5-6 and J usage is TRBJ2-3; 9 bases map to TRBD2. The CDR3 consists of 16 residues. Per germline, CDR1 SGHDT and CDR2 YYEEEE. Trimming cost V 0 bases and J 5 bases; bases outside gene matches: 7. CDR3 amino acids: CASSLGGSGSVDTQYF. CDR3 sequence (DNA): TGTGCCAGCAGCTTGGGCGGTAGCGGGAGTGTAGATACGCAGTATTTT.

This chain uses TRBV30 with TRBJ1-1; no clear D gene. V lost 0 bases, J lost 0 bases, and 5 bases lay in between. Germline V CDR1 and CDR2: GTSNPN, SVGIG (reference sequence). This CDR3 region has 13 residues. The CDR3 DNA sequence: TGTGCCTGGAGTGTACGTTTGAACACTGAAGCTTTCTTT. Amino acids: CAWSVRLNTEAFF.

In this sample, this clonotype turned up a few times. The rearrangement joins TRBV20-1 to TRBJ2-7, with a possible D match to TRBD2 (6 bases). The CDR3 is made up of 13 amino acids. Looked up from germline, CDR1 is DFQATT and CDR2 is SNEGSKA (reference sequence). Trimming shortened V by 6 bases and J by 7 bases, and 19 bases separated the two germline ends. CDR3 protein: CSAVGGGGREQYF. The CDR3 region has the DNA TGCAGTGCCGTTGGGGGTGGGGGGAGAGAGCAGTACTTC.

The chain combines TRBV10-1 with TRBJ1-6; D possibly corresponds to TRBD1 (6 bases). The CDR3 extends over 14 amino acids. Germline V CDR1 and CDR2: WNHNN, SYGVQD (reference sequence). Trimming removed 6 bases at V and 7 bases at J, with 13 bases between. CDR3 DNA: TGCGCCAGCAGGGGAGGACAGAAGAATTCACCCCTCCACTTT. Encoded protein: CASRGGQKNSPLHF.

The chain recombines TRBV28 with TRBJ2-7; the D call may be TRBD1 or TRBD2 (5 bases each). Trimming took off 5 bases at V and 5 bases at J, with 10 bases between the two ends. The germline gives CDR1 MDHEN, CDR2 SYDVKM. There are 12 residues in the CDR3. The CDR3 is CASSGTLNEQYF. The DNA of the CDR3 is TGTGCCAGCAGTGGGACCCTCAACGAGCAGTACTTC.

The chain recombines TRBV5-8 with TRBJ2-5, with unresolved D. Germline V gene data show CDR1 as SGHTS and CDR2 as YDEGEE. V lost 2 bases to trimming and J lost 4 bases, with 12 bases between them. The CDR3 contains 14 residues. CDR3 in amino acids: CASSFLGLGETQYF. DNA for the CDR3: TGTGCCAGCAGCTTCCTAGGTCTAGGAGAGACCCAGTACTTC.

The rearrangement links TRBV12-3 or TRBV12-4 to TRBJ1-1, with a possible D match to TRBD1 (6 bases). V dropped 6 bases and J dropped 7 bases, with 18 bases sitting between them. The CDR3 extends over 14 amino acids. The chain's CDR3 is CASSWGQGKVEAFF. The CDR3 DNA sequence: TGTGCCAGCAGCTGGGGCCAGGGGAAGGTTGAAGCTTTCTTT.

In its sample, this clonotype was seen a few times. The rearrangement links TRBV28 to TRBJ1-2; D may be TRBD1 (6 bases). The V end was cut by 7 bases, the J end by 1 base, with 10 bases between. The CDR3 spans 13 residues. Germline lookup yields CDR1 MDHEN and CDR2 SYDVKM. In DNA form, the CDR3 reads TGTGCCAGCACCCCGGACAGTAACTATGGCTACACCTTC. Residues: CASTPDSNYGYTF.

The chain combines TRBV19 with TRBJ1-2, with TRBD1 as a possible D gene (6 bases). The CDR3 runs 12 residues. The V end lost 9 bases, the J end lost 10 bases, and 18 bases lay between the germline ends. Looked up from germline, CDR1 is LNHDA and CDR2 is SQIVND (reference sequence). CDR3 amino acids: CASRYRGEVYTF. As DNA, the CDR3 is TGTGCCAGCCGATATAGGGGGGAAGTCTACACCTTC.

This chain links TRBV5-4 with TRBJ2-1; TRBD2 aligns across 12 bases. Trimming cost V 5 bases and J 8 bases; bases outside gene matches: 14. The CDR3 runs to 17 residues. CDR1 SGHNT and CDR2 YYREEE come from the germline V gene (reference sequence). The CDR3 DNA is TGTGCCAGCAGTCCGACTAGCGGGAGAGCCCGTATACATGAGCAGTTCTTC. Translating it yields CASSPTSGRARIHEQFF.

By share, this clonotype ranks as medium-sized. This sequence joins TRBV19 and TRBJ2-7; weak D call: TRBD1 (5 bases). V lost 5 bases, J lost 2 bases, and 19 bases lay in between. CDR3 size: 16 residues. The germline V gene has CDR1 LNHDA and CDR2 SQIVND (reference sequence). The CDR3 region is CASSQTTVNKPYEQYF. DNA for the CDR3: TGTGCCAGTAGTCAAACGACAGTAAATAAACCCTACGAGCAGTACTTC. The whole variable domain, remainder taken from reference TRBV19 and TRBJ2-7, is DGGITQSPKYLFRKEGQNVTLSCEQNLNHDAMYWYRQDPGQGLRLIYYSQIVNDFQKGDIAEGYSVSREKKESFPLTVTSAQKNPTAFYLCASSQTTVNKPYEQYFGPGTRLTVT.

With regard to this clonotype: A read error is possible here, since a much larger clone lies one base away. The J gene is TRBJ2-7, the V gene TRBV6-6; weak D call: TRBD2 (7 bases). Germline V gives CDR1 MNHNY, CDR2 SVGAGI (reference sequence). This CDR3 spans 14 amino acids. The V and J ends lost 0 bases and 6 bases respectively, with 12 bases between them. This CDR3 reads CASSYSAGASEQYF. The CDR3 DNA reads TGTGCCAGCAGTTACTCGGCGGGGGCGAGCGAGCAGTACTTC.

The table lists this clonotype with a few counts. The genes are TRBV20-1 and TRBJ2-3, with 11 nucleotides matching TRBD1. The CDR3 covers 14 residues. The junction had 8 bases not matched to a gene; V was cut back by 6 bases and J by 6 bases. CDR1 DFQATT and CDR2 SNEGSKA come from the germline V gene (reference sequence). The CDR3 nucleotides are TGCAGTGCAGCCGGGACAGGGGGTTGGGATACGCAGTATTTT. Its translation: CSAAGTGGWDTQYF.

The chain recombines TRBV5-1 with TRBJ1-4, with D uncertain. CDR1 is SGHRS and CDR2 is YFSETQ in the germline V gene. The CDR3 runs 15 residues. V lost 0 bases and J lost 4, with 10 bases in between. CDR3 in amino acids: CASSLERRGNEKLFF. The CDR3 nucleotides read TGCGCCAGCAGCTTGGAGAGGAGAGGTAATGAAAAACTGTTTTTT.

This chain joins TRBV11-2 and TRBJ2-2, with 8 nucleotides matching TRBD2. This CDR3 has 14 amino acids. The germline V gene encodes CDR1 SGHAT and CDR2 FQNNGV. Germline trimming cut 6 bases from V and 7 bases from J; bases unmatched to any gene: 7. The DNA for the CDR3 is TGTGCCAGCAGACCAGCGGGAGCGCACGGGGAGCTGTTTTTT. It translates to CASRPAGAHGELFF.

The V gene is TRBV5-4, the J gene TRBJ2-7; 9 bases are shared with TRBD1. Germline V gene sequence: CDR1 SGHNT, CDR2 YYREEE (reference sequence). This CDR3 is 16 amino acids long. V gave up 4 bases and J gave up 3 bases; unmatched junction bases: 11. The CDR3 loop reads CASSSLRGQGVYEQYF. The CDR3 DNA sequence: TGTGCCAGCAGCAGTCTCCGGGGACAGGGTGTCTACGAGCAGTACTTC. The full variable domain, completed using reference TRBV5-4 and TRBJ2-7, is ETGVTQSPTHLIKTRGQQVTLRCSSQSGHNTVSWYQQALGQGPQFIFQYYREEENGRGNFPPRFSGLQFPNYSSELNVNALELDDSALYLCASSSLRGQGVYEQYFGPGTRLTVT.

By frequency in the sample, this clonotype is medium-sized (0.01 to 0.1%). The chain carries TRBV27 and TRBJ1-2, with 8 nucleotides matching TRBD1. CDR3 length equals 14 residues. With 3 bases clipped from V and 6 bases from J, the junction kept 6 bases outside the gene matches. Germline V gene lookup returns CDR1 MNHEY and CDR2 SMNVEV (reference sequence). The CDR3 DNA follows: TGTGCCAGCAGTTTGAGGACAGGGAAGAATGGCTACACCTTC. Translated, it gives CASSLRTGKNGYTF.

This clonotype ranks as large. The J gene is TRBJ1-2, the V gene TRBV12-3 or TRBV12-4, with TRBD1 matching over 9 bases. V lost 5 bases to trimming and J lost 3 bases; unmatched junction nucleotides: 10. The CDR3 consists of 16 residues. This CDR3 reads CASSRTGTGYDYGYTF. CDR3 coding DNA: TGTGCCAGCAGTCGTACCGGGACAGGGTATGACTATGGCTACACCTTC.

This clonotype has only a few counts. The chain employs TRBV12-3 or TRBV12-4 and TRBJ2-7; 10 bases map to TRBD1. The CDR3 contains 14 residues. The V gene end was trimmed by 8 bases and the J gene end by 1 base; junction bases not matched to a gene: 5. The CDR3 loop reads CASGRDRGSYEQYF. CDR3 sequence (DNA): TGTGCCAGCGGGCGGGACAGGGGTTCCTACGAGCAGTACTTC.

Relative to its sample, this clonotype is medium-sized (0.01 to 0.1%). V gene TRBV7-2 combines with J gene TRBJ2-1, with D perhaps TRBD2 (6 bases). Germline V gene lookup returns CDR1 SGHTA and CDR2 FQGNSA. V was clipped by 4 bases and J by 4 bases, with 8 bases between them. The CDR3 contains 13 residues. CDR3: CASSSGLYNEQFF. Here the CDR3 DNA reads TGTGCCAGCAGCTCGGGACTTTACAATGAGCAGTTCTTC.